There are a few counts of the clone carrying this TCR beta chain. Other DNA variants within this sample encode the same CDR3. The source of the sample is a study of blood T cell repertoires in COVID-19. This CDR3 comprises 15 residues. V shed 4 bases and J shed 0 bases, with 12 bases lying between them. The V gene's germline CDR1 is LGHNA and CDR2 YSLEER. Sequencing used immunoSEQ multiplex PCR; TCRdb keeps in-frame clones, though not all of them. The profile shows over 55,000 clones, around 86% of them singletons. The receptor was isolated from a man aged 50 to 59 with active COVID-19. The V call is TRBV4-3, the J call TRBJ1-1; D perhaps matches TRBD1 (6 bases). Sequencing was carried out using peripheral blood. The CDR3 spells CASSREQGLNTEAFF. The CDR3 region has the DNA TGCGCCAGCAGCCGTGAACAGGGCTTGAACACTGAAGCTTTCTTT.